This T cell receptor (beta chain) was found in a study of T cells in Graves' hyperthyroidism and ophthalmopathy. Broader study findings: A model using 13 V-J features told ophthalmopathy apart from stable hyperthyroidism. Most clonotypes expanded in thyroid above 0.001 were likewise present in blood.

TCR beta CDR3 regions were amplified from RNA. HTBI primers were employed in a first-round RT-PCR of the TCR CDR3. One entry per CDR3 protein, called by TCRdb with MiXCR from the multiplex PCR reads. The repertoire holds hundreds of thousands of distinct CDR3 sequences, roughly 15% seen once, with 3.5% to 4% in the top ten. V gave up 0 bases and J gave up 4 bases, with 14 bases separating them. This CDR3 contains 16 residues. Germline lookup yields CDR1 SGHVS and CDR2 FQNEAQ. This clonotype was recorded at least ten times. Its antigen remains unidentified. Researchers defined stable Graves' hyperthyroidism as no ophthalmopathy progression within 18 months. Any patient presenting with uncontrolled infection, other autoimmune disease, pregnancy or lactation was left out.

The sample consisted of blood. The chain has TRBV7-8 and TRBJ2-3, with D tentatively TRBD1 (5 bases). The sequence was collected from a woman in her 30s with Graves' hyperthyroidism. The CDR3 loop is CASSLARQGTSDTQYF. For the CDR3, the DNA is TGTGCCAGCAGCTTAGCGCGCCAGGGAACATCAGATACGCAGTATTTT.